The sample holds one count of the clone carrying this T cell receptor beta chain. This entry comes from a study of blood T cell repertoires in COVID-19. J lost 3 bases, V lost 1 base, and 8 bases had no gene match. The CDR3 consists of 17 residues. Germline V gene data show CDR1 as KGHSH and CDR2 as LQKENI. Individuals aged about 18 to 90 years were recruited from about two dozen US areas. Cohorts were assigned according to the clinical history that participants reported. Recovered Cohort 3 donors showed two negative PCRs, clearance, or symptom resolution. Measured with immunoSEQ multiplex PCR; TCRdb has only the in-frame clones, and not every one. Among around 300,000 clones listed, 80% to 90% were seen once.

The chain couples TRBV18 to TRBJ1-5; TRBD1 aligns across 8 bases. Sequencing was performed on PBMCs or T cells enriched from blood (not recorded which). This clonotype was sampled from a man younger than 40 who had recovered from COVID-19. CDR3 amino acids: CASSPRGQGAFNQPQHF. The CDR3 nucleotides are TGTGCCAGCTCACCACGGGGGCAGGGGGCGTTCAATCAGCCCCAGCATTTT.